The 8 T cell receptor beta chains given below trace back to one sample, sequenced in a study of tumor and adjacent non-tumor tissue in lung cancer. No cell sorting was done before RNA was extracted from the tissue. A modified ARM-PCR protocol with three rounds of nested PCR amplified TCRbeta. Via MiXCR, TCRdb re-called the multiplex PCR reads, giving one row per CDR3 protein. The sample has about 200,000 distinct CDR3 sequences; around 71% are singletons. The sequenced material came from lung tumor tissue. These receptors all come from a man aged 55 to 70 with non-small cell lung cancer.

This chain links TRBV25-1 with TRBJ2-1; D is tentatively TRBD1 or TRBD2 (6 bases each). V was pared by 3 bases and J by 9 bases, with 24 bases between. This CDR3 region has 17 residues. Germline V CDR1 and CDR2: MGHDK, SYGVNS. In DNA form, the CDR3 reads TGTGCCAGCAGTGAGATGGGGTGGGGGCTAGCGAGAAGTGAGCAGTTCTTC. This codes for CASSEMGWGLARSEQFF.

The V call is TRBV11-3, the J call TRBJ1-5; 7 bases are a match to TRBD1. CDR1 SGHNT and CDR2 YENEEA come from the germline V gene. The CDR3 is 16 amino acids. The V gene end was trimmed by 7 bases and the J gene end by 2 bases; junction bases not matched to a gene: 11. The CDR3 bases are TGTGCCAGCATCGTAGACCGCGGACAGGGCAATCAGCCCCAGCATTTT. Amino acids: CASIVDRGQGNQPQHF.

Of note for this clonotype: The junction differs from germline at one of its ends, possibly a read error. The genes are TRBV6-4 and TRBJ2-2; no definite D call. Germline V CDR1 and CDR2: MRHNA, SNTAGT. The CDR3 is 13 amino acids. The chain's CDR3 is CASCDGLTGELFF. The CDR3 coding sequence is TGTGCCAGCTGTGACGGGCTTACGGGGGAGCTGTTTTTT.

The rearrangement uses TRBV6-2 or TRBV6-3 and TRBJ1-5; D gene unclear. The V gene's germline CDR1 is MNHEY and CDR2 SVGEGT. This CDR3 is built from 13 residues. The CDR3 bases are TGTGCTAGCTGCCCTTCGGCGACTCAGCCCCAGCATTTT. Encoded protein: CASCPSATQPQHF.

With respect to this clonotype: One base away lies a much larger clone, so this may be a sequencing read error. The chain uses TRBV6-5 and TRBJ1-6, with D possibly being TRBD1 (5 bases). V dropped 2 bases and J dropped 14 bases, with 19 bases sitting between them. Germline assignment: CDR1 MNHEY and CDR2 SVGAGI. This CDR3 comprises 15 residues. CDR3 protein: CASSYAERGRSALHF. DNA of the CDR3: TGTGCCAGCAGTTACGCGGAGCGGGGCCGCTCAGCCCTCCACTTT.

The CDR3 bases are TGTGCCAGCAATATTGGAACAGAGGGAGTTACGCAGTATTTT. Its translation is CASNIGTEGVTQYF. V is TRBV28 and J is TRBJ2-3, with a weak D call TRBD2 (5 bases). The germline CDR1 and CDR2 sequences are MDHEN and SYDVKM. CDR3 length: 14 amino acids. V was shortened by 7 bases and J by 8 bases, with 19 bases between the two germline ends. Combining the CDR3 with reference TRBV28 and TRBJ2-3 gives the whole variable domain DVKVTQSSRYLVKRTGEKVFLECVQDMDHENMFWYRQDPGLGLRLIYFSYDVKMKEKGDIPEGYSVSREKKERFSLILESASTNQTSMYLCASNIGTEGVTQYFGPGTRLTVL.

This clonotype came up a few times. Being one base from a much bigger clone, this may be a read error. CDR3 sequence: CTSNLSGGFGYTF. CDR3 DNA sequence: TGTACCAGCAACCTCTCAGGGGGCTTTGGCTACACCTTC. The gene calls are TRBV12-3 or TRBV12-4 and TRBJ1-2, with 8 bases that match TRBD1. The CDR3 loop spans 13 amino acids.

This clonotype appeared many times. The rearrangement links TRBV11-3 to TRBJ1-1; 8 bases are shared with TRBD1. J was trimmed by 9 bases and V by 1 base; bases with no gene match: 13. The V gene's germline CDR1 is SGHNT and CDR2 YENEEA. The CDR3 length is 16 residues. CDR3 protein: CASSLGRDRLGYQAFF. The DNA of the CDR3 is TGTGCCAGCAGCTTAGGCCGGGACAGGCTGGGCTACCAAGCTTTCTTT.